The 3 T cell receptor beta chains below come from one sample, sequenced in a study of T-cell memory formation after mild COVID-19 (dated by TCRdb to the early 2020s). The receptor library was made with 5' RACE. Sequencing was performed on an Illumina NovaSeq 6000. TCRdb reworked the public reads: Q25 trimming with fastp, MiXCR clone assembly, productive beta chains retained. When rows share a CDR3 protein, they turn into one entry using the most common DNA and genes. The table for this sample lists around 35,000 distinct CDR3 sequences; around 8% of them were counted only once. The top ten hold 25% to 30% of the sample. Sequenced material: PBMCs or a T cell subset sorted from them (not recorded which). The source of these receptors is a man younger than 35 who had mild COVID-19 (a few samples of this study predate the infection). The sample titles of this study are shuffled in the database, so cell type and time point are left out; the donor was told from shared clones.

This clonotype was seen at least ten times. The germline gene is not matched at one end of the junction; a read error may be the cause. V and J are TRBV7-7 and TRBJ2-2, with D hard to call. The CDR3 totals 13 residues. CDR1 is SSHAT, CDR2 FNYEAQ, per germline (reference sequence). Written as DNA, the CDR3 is TGTGCTAGCAGCGCCTCGTGGACCGGGGAGCTGTTTTTT. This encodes CASSASWTGELFF.

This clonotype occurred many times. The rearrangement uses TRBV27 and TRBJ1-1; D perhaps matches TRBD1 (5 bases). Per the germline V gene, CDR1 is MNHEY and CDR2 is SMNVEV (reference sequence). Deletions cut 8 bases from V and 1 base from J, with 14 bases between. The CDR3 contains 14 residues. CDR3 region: CASSWGDQNTEAFF. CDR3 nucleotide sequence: TGTGCCAGCTCCTGGGGGGACCAGAACACTGAAGCTTTCTTT.

CDR3 DNA sequence: TGTGCCAGCAGTTACGGGGACCGTCAGCCCCAGCATTTT. Its protein product is CASSYGDRQPQHF. V gene TRBV6-6 combines with J gene TRBJ1-5; the D gene is possibly TRBD1 (5 bases). V was pared by 2 bases and J by 6 bases, with 8 bases between. CDR1 is MNHNY and CDR2 is SVGAGI in the germline V gene (reference sequence). The CDR3 consists of 13 residues.